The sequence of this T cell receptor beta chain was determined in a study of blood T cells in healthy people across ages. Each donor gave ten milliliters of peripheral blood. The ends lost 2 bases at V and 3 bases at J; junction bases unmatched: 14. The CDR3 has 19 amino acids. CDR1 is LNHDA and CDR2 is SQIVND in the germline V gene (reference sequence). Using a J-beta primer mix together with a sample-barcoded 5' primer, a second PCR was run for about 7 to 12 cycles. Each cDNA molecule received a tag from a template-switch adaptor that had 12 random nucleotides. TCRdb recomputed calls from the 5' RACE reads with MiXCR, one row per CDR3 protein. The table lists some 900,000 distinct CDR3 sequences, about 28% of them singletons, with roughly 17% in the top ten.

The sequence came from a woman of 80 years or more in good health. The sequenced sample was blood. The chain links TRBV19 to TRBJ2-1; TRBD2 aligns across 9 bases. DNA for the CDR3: TGTGCCAGTAGTATACTGTTTGGGGCTAGCGGGGTGGGCTACAATGAGCAGTTCTTC. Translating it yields CASSILFGASGVGYNEQFF.